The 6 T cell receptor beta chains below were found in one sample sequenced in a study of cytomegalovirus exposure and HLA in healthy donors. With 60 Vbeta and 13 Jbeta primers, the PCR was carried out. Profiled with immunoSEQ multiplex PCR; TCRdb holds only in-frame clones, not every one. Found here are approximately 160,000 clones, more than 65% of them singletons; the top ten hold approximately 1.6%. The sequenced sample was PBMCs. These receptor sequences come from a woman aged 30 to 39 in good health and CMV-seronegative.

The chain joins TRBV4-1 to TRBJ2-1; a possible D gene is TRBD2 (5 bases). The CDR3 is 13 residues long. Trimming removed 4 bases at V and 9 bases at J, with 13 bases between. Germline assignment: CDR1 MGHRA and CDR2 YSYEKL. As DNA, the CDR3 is TGCGCCAGCAGCCCCCTTGGACTTTTTGAGCAGTTCTTC. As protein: CASSPLGLFEQFF.

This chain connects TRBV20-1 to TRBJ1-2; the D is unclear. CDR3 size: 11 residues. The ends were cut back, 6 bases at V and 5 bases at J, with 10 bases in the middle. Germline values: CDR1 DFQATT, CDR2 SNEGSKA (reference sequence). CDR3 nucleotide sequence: TGCAGTGCGGGGAGTTGGTATGGCTACACCTTC. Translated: CSAGSWYGYTF.

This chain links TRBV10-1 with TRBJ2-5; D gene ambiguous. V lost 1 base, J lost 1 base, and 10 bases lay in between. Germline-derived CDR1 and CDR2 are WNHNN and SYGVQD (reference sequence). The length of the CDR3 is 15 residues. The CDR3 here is CASSEFPRPQETQYF. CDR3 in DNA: TGCGCCAGCAGTGAGTTTCCCAGGCCCCAAGAGACCCAGTACTTC.

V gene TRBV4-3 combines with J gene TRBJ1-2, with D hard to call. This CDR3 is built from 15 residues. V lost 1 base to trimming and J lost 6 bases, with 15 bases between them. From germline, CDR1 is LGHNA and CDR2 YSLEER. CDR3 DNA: TGCGCCAGCAGCCAAGGCCAGACAACGAGGGATGGCTACACCTTC. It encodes CASSQGQTTRDGYTF.

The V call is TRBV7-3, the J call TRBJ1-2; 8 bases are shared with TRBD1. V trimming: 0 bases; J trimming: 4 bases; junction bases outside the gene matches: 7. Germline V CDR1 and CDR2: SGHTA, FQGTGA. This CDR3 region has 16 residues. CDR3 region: CASSLTGDRLAYGYTF. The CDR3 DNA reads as TGTGCCAGCAGCTTAACGGGGGACAGGTTGGCCTATGGCTACACCTTC.

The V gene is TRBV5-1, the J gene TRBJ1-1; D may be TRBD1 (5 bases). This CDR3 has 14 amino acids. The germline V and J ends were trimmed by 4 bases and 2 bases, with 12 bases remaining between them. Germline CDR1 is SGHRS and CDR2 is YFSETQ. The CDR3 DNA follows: TGCGCCAGCAGCGGCGGACAATTCAACACTGAAGCTTTCTTT. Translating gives CASSGGQFNTEAFF.